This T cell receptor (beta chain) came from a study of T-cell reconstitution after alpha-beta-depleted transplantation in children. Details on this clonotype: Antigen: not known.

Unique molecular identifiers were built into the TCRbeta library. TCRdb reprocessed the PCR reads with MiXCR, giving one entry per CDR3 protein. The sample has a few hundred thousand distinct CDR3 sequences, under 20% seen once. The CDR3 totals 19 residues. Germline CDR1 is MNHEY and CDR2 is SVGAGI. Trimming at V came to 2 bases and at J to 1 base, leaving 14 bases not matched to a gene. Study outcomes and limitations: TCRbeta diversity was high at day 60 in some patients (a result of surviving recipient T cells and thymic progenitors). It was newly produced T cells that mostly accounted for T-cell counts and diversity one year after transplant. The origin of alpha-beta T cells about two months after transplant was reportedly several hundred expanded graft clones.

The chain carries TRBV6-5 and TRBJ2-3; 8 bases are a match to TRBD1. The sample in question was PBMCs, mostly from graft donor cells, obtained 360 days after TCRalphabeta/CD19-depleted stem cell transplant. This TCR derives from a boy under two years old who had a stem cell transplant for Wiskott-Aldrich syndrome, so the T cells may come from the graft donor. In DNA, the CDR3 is TGTGCCAGCAGTTACCGGAGACAGGGGCCTCCAAGGGGCACAGATACGCAGTATTTT. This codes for CASSYRRQGPPRGTDTQYF.